This TCR beta chain was captured in a study of a mutant IDH1 vaccine in newly diagnosed glioma. Germline CDR1 and CDR2: LNHDA and SQIVND (reference sequence). The CDR3 runs to 19 residues. J gave up 3 bases and V 0 bases, and 12 bases lay outside the gene matches. About this clone: The antigen remains unidentified.

TCRdb keeps only in-frame clones here, not all; method: immunoSEQ multiplex PCR. The sample includes tens of thousands of clones, 70% to 80% of them seen just once. The time point was: week 35, safety follow-up. Alongside topical imiquimod, each dose of vaccine comprised 300 ug of mutant IDH1 20-mer peptide. Sequencing used PBMCs, obtained from a glioma patient whose treatment included an IDH1 peptide vaccine. The genes are TRBV19 and TRBJ2-1, with TRBD2 matching over 9 bases. The clonotype was recovered from a middle-aged man with glioma. The CDR3 sequence: CASSIDLGGWTSDYNEQFF. CDR3 sequence (DNA): TGTGCCAGTAGTATAGACCTGGGCGGTTGGACTAGCGACTACAATGAGCAGTTCTTC.